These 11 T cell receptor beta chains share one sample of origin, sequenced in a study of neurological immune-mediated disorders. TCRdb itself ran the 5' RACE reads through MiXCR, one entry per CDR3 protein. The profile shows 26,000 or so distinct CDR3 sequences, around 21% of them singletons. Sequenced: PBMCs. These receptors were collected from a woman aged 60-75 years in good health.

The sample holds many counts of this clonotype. Here the CDR3 reads CASSAGLYTGELFF. The CDR3 nucleotides are TGTGCCAGCAGTGCCGGGCTATACACCGGGGAGCTGTTTTTT. The rearrangement joins TRBV28 to TRBJ2-2; the D is unclear. The length of the CDR3 is 14 residues. Germline CDR1 and CDR2: MDHEN and SYDVKM. Between the trimmed V and J ends, which lost 5 bases and 3 bases, there was a span of 10 bases. Full variable domain (outside the CDR3, taken from reference TRBV28 and TRBJ2-2): DVKVTQSSRYLVKRTGEKVFLECVQDMDHENMFWYRQDPGLGLRLIYFSYDVKMKEKGDIPEGYSVSREKKERFSLILESASTNQTSMYLCASSAGLYTGELFFGEGSRLTVL.

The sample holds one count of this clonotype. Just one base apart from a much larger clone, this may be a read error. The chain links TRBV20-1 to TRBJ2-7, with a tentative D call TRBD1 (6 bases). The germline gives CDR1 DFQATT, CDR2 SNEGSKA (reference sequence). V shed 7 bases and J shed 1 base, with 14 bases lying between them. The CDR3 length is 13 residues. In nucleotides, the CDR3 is TGCAGTGTCACCACCGGACAGTCCTACGAGCAGTACTTC. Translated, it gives CSVTTGQSYEQYF.

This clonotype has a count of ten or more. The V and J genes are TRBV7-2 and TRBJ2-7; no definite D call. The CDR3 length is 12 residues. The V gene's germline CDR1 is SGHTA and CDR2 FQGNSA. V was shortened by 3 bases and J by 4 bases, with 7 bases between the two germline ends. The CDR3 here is CASSFYGYEQYF. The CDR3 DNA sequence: TGTGCCAGCAGCTTTTACGGTTACGAGCAGTACTTC.

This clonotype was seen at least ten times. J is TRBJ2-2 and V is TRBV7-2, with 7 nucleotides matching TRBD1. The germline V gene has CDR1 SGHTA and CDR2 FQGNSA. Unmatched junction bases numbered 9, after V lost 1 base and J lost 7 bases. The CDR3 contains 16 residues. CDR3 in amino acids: CASSLVSTGAGGELFF. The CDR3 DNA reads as TGTGCCAGCAGCTTAGTTAGCACAGGGGCTGGCGGGGAGCTGTTTTTT.

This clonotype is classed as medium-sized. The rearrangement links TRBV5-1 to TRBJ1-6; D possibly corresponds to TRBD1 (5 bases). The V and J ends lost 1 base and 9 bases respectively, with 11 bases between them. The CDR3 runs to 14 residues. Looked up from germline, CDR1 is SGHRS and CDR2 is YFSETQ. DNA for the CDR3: TGCGCCAGCAGCTTGCCAGGGTTGTCTTCACCCCTCCACTTT. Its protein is CASSLPGLSSPLHF.

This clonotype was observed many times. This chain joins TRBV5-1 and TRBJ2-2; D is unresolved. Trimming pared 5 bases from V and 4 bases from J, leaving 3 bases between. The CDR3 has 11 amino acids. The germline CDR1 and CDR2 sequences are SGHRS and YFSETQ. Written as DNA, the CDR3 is TGCGCCAGCAGTTCCACCGGGGAGCTGTTTTTT. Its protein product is CASSSTGELFF. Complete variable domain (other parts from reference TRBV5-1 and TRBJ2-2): KAGVTQTPRYLIKTRGQQVTLSCSPISGHRSVSWYQQTPGQGLQFLFEYFSETQRNKGNFPGRFSGRQFSNSRSEMNVSTLELGDSALYLCASSSTGELFFGEGSRLTVL.

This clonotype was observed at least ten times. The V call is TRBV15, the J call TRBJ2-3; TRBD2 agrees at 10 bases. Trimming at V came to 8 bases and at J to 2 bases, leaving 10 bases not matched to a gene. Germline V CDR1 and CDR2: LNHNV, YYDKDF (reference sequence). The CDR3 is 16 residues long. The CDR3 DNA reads TGTGCCACCGGAAATAGCGGGAGGACCGCCACAGATACGCAGTATTTT. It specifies CATGNSGRTATDTQYF.

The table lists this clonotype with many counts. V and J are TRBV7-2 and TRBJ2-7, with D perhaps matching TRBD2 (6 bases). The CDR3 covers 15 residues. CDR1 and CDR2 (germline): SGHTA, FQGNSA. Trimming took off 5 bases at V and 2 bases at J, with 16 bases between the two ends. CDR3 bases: TGTGCCAGCAGCCCAAAGCGGGCCACCACCTACGAGCAGTACTTC. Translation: CASSPKRATTYEQYF.

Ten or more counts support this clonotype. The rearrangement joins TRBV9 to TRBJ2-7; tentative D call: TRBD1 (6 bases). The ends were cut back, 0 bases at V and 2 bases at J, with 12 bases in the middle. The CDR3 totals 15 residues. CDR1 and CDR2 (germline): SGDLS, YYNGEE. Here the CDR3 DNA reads TGTGCCAGCAGCGTAGGAACAGGGTGGGCCTACGAGCAGTACTTC. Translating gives CASSVGTGWAYEQYF. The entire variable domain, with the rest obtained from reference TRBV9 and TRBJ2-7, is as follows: DSGVTQTPKHLITATGQRVTLRCSPRSGDLSVYWYQQSLDQGLQFLIQYYNGEERAKGNILERFSAQQFPDLHSELNLSSLELGDSALYFCASSVGTGWAYEQYFGPGTRLTVT.

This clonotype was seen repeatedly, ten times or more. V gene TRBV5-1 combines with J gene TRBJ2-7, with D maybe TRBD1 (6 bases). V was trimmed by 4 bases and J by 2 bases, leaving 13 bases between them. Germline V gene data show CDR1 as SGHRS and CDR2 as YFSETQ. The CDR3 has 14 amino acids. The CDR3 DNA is TGCGCCAGCAGCCTCCGGGACACCCCCTACGAGCAGTACTTC. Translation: CASSLRDTPYEQYF. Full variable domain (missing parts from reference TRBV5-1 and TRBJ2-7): KAGVTQTPRYLIKTRGQQVTLSCSPISGHRSVSWYQQTPGQGLQFLFEYFSETQRNKGNFPGRFSGRQFSNSRSEMNVSTLELGDSALYLCASSLRDTPYEQYFGPGTRLTVT.

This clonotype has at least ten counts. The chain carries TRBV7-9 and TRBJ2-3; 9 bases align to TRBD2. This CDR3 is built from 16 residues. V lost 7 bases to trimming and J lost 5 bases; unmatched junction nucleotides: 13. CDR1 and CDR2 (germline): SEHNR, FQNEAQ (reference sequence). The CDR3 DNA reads TGTGCCAGCAAAGCTCCTGGGCGGGAGGGTGGAGATACGCAGTATTTT. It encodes CASKAPGREGGDTQYF.